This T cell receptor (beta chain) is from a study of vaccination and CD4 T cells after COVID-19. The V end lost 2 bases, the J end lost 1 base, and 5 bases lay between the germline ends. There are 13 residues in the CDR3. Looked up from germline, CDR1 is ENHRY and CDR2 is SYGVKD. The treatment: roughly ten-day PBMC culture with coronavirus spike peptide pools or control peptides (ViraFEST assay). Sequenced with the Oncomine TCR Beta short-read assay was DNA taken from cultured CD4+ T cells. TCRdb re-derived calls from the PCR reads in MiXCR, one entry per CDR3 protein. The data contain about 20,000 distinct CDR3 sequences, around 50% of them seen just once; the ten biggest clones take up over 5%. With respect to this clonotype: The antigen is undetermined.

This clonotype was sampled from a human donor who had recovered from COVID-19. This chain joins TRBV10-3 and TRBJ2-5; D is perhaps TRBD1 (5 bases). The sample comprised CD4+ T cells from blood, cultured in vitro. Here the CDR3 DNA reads TGTGCCATCAGTGAGGACAGCCAAGAGACCCAGTACTTC. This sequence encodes CAISEDSQETQYF.